This T cell receptor beta chain is drawn from a study of regulatory T cells in long-lasting Graves disease (dated by TCRdb to the early 2020s). Regarding the study in general: Antithyroid drugs had been taken for less than 3 months by newly diagnosed Graves' disease patients. TCR sequencing covered some 13 persistent and approximately 20 newly diagnosed Graves' disease patients, some 35 samples in total. Persistent Graves' disease patients were compared with newly diagnosed Graves' disease patients by peripheral blood TCR sequencing and RNA sequencing. The study was conducted in China and was registered as a clinical trial.

Preparation of the library involved multiplex PCR. For sequencing, an Illumina HiSeq 4000 was employed. To build TCR beta libraries, CDR3 regions were amplified by Arm-PCR using iRepertoire HTBI primers. Before sequencing, the PCR products went through gel purification. The authors processed their data as follows. Gene usage analysis of CDR3 amino acid clonotypes relied on the roughly 58 TRBV and about 15 TRBJ segments identified across samples. COPE and FqMerger were used to merge filtered high-quality paired reads into contigs. BLAST was used to align contigs to the IMGT TRBV, TRBD and TRBJ reference genes, and CDR3 was defined following IMGT. Clonotypes above 0.1% frequency were classified as highly expanded clones. Repertoire diversity was measured by Shannon entropy, and V-J evenness by the Gini coefficient. Public clonotypes were defined as clonotypes shared by more than one individual. The public reads were reanalyzed by TCRdb: fastp trimming at Q25, MiXCR alignment, in-frame beta chains only. Entries that share a CDR3 protein sequence are merged under the most common genes and DNA. The V and J calls, along with clone size, are taken from TCRdb and not from the paper's own processing. This sample has a few hundred thousand distinct CDR3 sequences in its table, and approximately 10% of those were observed once. Approximately 20% of the sample is held by the ten biggest clonotypes.

Regarding this clonotype: Its antigen remains undetermined. It has no much larger one-base neighbor in the sample; base qualities were not kept.

Beyond this particular receptor, the publication reports: Sequencing and analysis were limited to the TCR beta chain. Persistent Graves' disease patients showed lower TCR Shannon entropy and fewer highly expanded clones than newly diagnosed patients, suggesting clonal expansion. Persistent patients shared more public clonotypes among themselves (under 3,000) than newly diagnosed patients did (more than 850). Persistent disease showed preferential use of TRBV28, TRBJ1-2 and TRBJ2-5, whereas newly diagnosed disease favored TRBV20-1 and TRBJ2-1. Because the primary lesion, thyroid tissue, could not be accessed, the study looked at peripheral blood alone. The authors noted that the small sample size was a limitation that may lower accuracy.

The sample's time point label, decoded: newly diagnosed GD, antithyroid drugs for less than 3 months. RNA was extracted from PBMCs in TRIzol for both TCR sequencing and RNA sequencing. The diagnosis of Graves' disease was made according to American Thyroid Association guidelines. Recruitment of patients was carried out at an endocrinology department in Xi'an, China. Each patient gave about 9.1 milliliters of peripheral blood, collected in an EDTA anticoagulant tube. PBMCs were isolated by Ficoll Paque Plus density gradient separation without further T cell sorting. An Agilent 2100 Bioanalyzer and agarose gel were used to check RNA quality, while a NanoDrop 2000 measured RNA concentration. CDR1 and CDR2 (KGHSH, LQKENI) derive from the germline V gene. Including the terminal cysteine and phenylalanine, the CDR3 comprises 16 residues. Here the CDR3 DNA is all that survives: 48 bases in frame from base 1. Trimming leaves V shorter by 3 bases and J shorter by 2 bases, with the junction holding 8 bases beyond the gene matches.

This same sample was also part of a study on T cells in Graves' hyperthyroidism and ophthalmopathy. The second source states: Stable Graves' hyperthyroidism was defined as the absence of progression to ophthalmopathy over 18 months of follow-up. Hyperthyroidism patients were aged 18 to 65 years and newly diagnosed, with disease duration of less than 2 months. Any patient with an uncontrolled infection, another autoimmune disease, pregnancy or lactation was excluded. Diagnoses were based on clinical symptoms, serum thyroxine and TRAb, thyroid ultrasound and orbital computed tomography. The TCR CDR3 was subjected to a first round of RT-PCR using the HTBI primer set and the Qiagen OneStep RT-PCR kit. Most expanded thyroid clonotypes (frequency above 0.001) were also found in blood, which suggests that blood repertoires may mirror thyroid immune responses. Ophthalmopathy was separated from stable hyperthyroidism by a 13 V-J signature model, with approximately 86% sensitivity and approximately 81% specificity obtained in cross-validation and 80%/75% obtained in testing. In validation, progression to ophthalmopathy was predicted by the model with 70.59% sensitivity and 72% to 85% specificity, a median of 6.5 months before onset. A discovery cohort of roughly 100 patients, approximately 45 with Graves' ophthalmopathy and about 58 with stable Graves' hyperthyroidism, was used to find distinguishing TCR V-J signatures. An independent validation cohort of 18 to 20 hyperthyroidism patients and more than 15 patients who later progressed to ophthalmopathy tested prospective prediction of ophthalmopathy. The 100 or so discovery patients were randomly split 7:3 into training and test sets. In several Graves' hyperthyroidism patients, the study also compared T-cell repertoires from thyroid tissue with T-cell repertoires from blood. After sampling, hyperthyroidism patients received methimazole starting at 30 mg daily, and ophthalmopathy patients received high-dose intravenous methylprednisolone. A second multiplex PCR round built the libraries, followed by size selection and purification. The libraries were sequenced on an Illumina HiSeq2000 using paired-end 100 bp reads. SOAPnuke was used to process the raw data, throwing out any read that contained adapters or uncalled bases, had a mean Phred below 15, or lacked an exact constant-primer or identifier match. COPE v1.2.5 was used to merge the high-quality paired reads, and each unique nucleotide sequence was defined as a clonotype. Clonotypes were aligned to IMGT TRBV, TRBD and TRBJ reference segments using MiTCR v1.1. The analysis included only V-J combinations with a frequency above 0.0001, which together covered approximately 99% of the repertoires. The TCS score was defined as the ratio of F50 (clonal expansion) to E x V (chaos), calculated using BLOSUM62-based TCRdist between CDR3 peptides within each V-J. Welch's t-statistics and random forest reduced roughly 530 V-J features to roughly 13, which were used in a naive Bayes classifier (R e1071). Sample size was not statistically predetermined, and investigators were not blinded to group allocation. TCR Vbeta CDR3 sequencing of some 140 peripheral blood samples (about 45 ophthalmopathy, 75 to 85 hyperthyroidism and around 17 progressor patients) is reported in the paper.

The sequencing here drew on peripheral blood mononuclear cells (PBMCs), taken at new diagnosis, from a patient treated with antithyroid drugs. This TCR derives from a woman aged 18-35 years with Graves disease. Donor details come from another sample of the same person, matched by shared clones. Recombination connected TRBV18 to TRBJ2-3, with 7 bases aligning to TRBD1. The nucleotide sequence reads TGTGCCAGCTCACCCGGGACAGAGTTTTTCACAGATACGCAGTATTTT. It specifies CASSPGTEFFTDTQYF.